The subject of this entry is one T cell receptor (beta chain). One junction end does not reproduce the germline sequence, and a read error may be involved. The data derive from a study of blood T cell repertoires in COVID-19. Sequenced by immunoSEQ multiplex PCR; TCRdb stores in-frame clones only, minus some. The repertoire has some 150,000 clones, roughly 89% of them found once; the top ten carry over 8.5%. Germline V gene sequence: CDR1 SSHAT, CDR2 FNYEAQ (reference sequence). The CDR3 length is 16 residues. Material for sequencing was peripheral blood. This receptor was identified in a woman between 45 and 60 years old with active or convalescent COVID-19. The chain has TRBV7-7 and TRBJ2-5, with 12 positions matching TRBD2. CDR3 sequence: CASSQTLAGGSETQYF. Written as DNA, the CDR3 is TGTGCTAGCAGCCAGACCCTAGCGGGAGGGTCAGAGACCCAGTACTTC.